One and the same sample provided the 7 T cell receptor beta chains below, sequenced in a study of Graves' ophthalmopathy and Graves' hyperthyroidism. Amplified material comprised TCR beta CDR3 regions derived from RNA transcripts. First-round RT-PCR used HTBI primers; second-round multiplex PCR followed. TCRdb re-called the multiplex PCR reads with MiXCR, one entry per CDR3 protein. The profile shows about 340,000 distinct CDR3 sequences, roughly a sixth of them singletons. The sample taken for sequencing was peripheral blood. The receptor set was obtained from an adult man with Graves' ophthalmopathy.

This clonotype was observed a single time. The chain employs TRBV11-2 and TRBJ1-1; TRBD1 matches 7 bases. V shed 2 bases and J 6 bases; nucleotides not matched to a gene: 6. Per germline, CDR1 SGHAT and CDR2 FQNNGV. The CDR3 is 14 amino acids. CDR3 DNA: TGTGCCAGCAGCTTAAGTGGCAGGGGGGCTGAAGCTTTCTTT. This sequence encodes CASSLSGRGAEAFF.

This clonotype was recorded at least ten times. The chain joins TRBV11-2 to TRBJ2-7; 9 bases line up with TRBD2. This CDR3 is built from 14 residues. The germline gives CDR1 SGHAT, CDR2 FQNNGV. V trimming: 3 bases; J trimming: 2 bases; junction bases outside the gene matches: 2. This CDR3 reads CASSLGGGAYEQYF. The CDR3 DNA reads as TGTGCCAGCAGCTTGGGCGGGGGGGCCTACGAGCAGTACTTC.

This clonotype was counted at least ten times. The V gene is TRBV20-1, the J gene TRBJ1-6; TRBD1 is a possible D gene (5 bases). The CDR3 contains 16 residues. Germline loops: CDR1 DFQATT, CDR2 SNEGSKA (reference sequence). V lost 0 bases and J 5 bases, leaving 14 bases between the germline ends. The CDR3: CSARDNLEGDNSPLHF. As DNA, the CDR3 is TGCAGTGCTAGAGATAACCTAGAAGGGGATAATTCACCCCTCCACTTT.

In the case of this clonotype: A single base separates this from a much larger clone, so it may be a read error. V is TRBV7-2 and J is TRBJ1-5, with a possible D match to TRBD1 (5 bases). Trimming removed 0 bases at V and 0 bases at J, with 6 bases between. Germline V gene lookup returns CDR1 SGHTA and CDR2 FQGNSA. CDR3 length: 15 residues. Here the CDR3 reads CASSLAQGSNQPQHF. The CDR3 DNA reads TGTGCCAGCAGCTTAGCGCAGGGTAGCAATCAGCCCCAGCATTTT.

In this sample, this clonotype turned up many times. DNA of the CDR3: TGCAGTCTCTATTGGGGAGATGAAGCTTTCTTT. Its translation: CSLYWGDEAFF. J is TRBJ1-1 and V is TRBV20-1; no clear D gene. Germline V lookup: CDR1 DFQATT, CDR2 SNEGSKA (reference sequence). There are 11 residues in the CDR3. V was pared by 8 bases and J by 7 bases, with 14 bases between.

This clonotype was recorded many times. This chain uses TRBV9 with TRBJ1-1; D is undetermined. V gave up 0 bases and J gave up 3 bases, with 12 bases separating them. The CDR3 extends over 15 amino acids. Germline assignment: CDR1 SGDLS and CDR2 YYNGEE. CDR3 sequence: CASSVDEGRYTEAFF. DNA for the CDR3: TGTGCCAGCAGCGTAGACGAGGGCAGATACACTGAAGCTTTCTTT. Filled out from reference TRBV9 and TRBJ1-1, the complete variable domain reads DSGVTQTPKHLITATGQRVTLRCSPRSGDLSVYWYQQSLDQGLQFLIQYYNGEERAKGNILERFSAQQFPDLHSELNLSSLELGDSALYFCASSVDEGRYTEAFFGQGTRLTVV.

This clonotype was counted many times. CDR3 coding DNA: TGCGCCAGCAGTGTGTCTGGGACCGCGGAGACCCAGTACTTC. Translation gives CASSVSGTAETQYF. The chain is built from TRBV10-1 and TRBJ2-5, with D possibly being TRBD1 or TRBD2 (5 bases each). CDR1 is WNHNN, CDR2 SYGVQD, per germline (reference sequence). V dropped 4 bases and J dropped 5 bases, with 14 bases sitting between them. The CDR3 spans 14 residues.